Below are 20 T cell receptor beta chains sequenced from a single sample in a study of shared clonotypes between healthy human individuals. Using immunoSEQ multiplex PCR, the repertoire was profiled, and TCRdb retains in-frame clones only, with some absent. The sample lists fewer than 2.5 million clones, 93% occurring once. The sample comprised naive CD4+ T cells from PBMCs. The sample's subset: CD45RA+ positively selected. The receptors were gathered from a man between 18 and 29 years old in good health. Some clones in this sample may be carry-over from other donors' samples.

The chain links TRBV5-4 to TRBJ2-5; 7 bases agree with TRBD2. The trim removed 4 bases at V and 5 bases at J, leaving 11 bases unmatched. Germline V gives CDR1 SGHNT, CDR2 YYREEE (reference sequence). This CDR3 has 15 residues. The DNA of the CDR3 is TGTGCCAGCAGCCCCCGGGGGGAGAGGACGGAGACCCAGTACTTC. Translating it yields CASSPRGERTETQYF.

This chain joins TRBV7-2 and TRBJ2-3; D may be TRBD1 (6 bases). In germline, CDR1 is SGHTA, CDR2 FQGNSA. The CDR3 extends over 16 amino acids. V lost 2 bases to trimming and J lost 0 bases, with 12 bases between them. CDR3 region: CASSLTHDRSTDTQYF. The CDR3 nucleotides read TGTGCCAGCAGCTTAACCCACGACAGGAGCACAGATACGCAGTATTTT.

CDR3 sequence (DNA): TGTGCCAGCAGTGAAGATGGCGTCGGGAGCGGGGGGTACCAAGAGACCCAGTACTTC. Translation gives CASSEDGVGSGGYQETQYF. The chain recombines TRBV2 with TRBJ2-5, with 9 bases lining up with TRBD2. The germline gives CDR1 SNHLY, CDR2 FYNNEI. V lost 1 base, J lost 0 bases, and 12 bases stayed unmatched. The CDR3 runs to 19 residues.

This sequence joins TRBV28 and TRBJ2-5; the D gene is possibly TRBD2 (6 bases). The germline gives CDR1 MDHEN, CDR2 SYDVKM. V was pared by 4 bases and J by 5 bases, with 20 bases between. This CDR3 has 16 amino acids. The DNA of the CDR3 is TGTGCCAGCAGTTCCGCCGGGCGGGGTGTAATGGAGACCCAGTACTTC. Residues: CASSSAGRGVMETQYF.

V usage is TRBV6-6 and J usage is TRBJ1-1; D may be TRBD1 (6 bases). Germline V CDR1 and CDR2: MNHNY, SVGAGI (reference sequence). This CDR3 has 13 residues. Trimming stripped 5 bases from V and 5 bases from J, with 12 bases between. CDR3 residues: CASSPTGTTEAFF. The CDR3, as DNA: TGTGCCAGCAGTCCAACTGGGACAACTGAAGCTTTCTTT.

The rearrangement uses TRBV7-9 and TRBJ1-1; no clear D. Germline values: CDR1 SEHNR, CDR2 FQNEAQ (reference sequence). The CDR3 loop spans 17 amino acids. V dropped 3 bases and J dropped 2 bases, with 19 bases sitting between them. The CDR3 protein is CASSFSDSSKRNTEAFF. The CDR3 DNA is TGTGCCAGCAGCTTCAGCGATTCGAGTAAACGAAACACTGAAGCTTTCTTT.

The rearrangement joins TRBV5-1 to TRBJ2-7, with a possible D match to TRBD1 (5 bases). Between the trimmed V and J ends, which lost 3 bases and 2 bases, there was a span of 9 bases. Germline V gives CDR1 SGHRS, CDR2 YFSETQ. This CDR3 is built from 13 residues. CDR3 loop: CASSSDNAYEQYF. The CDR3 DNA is TGCGCCAGCAGCTCGGACAACGCCTACGAGCAGTACTTC.

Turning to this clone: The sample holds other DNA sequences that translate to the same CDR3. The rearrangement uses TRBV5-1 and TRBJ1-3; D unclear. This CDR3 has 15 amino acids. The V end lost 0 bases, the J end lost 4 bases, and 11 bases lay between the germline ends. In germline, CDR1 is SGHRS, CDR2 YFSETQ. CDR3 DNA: TGCGCCAGCAGCTTGGATACGGATTCCGGAAACACCATATATTTT. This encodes CASSLDTDSGNTIYF.

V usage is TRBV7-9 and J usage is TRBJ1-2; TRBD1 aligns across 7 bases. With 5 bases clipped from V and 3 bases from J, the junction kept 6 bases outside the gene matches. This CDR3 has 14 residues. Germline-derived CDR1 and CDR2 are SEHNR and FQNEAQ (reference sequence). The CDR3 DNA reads TGTGCCAGCAGCCTAACAGGGGTCGACTATGGCTACACCTTC. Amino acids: CASSLTGVDYGYTF. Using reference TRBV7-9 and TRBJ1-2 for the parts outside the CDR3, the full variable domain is DTGVSQNPRHKITKRGQNVTFRCDPISEHNRLYWYRQTLGQGPEFLTYFQNEAQLEKSRLLSDRFSAERPKGSFSTLEIQRTEQGDSAMYLCASSLTGVDYGYTFGSGTRLTVV.

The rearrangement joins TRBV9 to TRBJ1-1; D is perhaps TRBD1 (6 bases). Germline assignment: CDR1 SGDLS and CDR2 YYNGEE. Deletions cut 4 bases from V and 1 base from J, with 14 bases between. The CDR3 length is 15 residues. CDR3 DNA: TGTGCCAGCAGCCCATCGGGACAATCGAACACTGAAGCTTTCTTT. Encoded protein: CASSPSGQSNTEAFF.

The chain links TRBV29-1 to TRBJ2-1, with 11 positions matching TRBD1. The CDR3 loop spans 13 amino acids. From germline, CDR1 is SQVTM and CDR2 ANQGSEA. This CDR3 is CTTRTGGINEQFF. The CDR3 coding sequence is TGCACCACTAGGACAGGGGGCATAAATGAGCAGTTCTTC.

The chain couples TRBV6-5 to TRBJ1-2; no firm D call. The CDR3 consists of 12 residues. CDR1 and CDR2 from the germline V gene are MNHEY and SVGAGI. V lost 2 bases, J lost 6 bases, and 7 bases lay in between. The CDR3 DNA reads TGTGCCAGCAGTTACAGCGGACATGGCTACACCTTC. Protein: CASSYSGHGYTF.

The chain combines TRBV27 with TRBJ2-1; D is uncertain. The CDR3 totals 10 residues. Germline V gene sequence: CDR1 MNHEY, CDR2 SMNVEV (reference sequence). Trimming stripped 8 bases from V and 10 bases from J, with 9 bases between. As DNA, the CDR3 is TGTGCCAGCGGGTTAGGCGAGCAGTTCTTC. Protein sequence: CASGLGEQFF.

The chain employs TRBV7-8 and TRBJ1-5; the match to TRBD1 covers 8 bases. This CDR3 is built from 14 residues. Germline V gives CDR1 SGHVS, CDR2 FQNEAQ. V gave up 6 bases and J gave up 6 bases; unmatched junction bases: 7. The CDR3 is CASSGTGLSQPQHF. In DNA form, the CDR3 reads TGTGCCAGCAGTGGGACAGGACTGAGTCAGCCCCAGCATTTT.

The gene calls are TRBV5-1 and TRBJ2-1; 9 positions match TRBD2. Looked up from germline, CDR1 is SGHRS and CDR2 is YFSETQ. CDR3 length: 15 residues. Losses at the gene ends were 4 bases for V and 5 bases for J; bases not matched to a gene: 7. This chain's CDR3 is CASSPLAGNNNEQFF. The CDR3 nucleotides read TGCGCCAGCAGCCCCCTAGCGGGGAACAACAATGAGCAGTTCTTC.

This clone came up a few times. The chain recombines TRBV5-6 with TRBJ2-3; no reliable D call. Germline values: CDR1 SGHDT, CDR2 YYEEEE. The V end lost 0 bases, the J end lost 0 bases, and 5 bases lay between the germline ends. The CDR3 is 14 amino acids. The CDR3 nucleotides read TGTGCCAGCAGCTTGGCCAGAAGCACAGATACGCAGTATTTT. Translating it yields CASSLARSTDTQYF.

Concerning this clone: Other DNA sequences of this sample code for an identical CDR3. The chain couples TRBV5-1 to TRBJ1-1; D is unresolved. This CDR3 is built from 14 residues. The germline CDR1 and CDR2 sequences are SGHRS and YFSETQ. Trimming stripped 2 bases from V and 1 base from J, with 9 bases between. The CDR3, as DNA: TGCGCCAGCAGCTTAGGATCCGGGAACACTGAAGCTTTCTTT. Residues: CASSLGSGNTEAFF.

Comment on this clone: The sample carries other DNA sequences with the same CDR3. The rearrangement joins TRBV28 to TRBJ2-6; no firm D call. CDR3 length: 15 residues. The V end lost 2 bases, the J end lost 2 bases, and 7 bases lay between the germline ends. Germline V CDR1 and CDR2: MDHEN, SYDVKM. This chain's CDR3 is CASSLGRTGANVLTF. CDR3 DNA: TGTGCCAGCAGTTTAGGTCGGACTGGGGCCAACGTCCTGACTTTC.

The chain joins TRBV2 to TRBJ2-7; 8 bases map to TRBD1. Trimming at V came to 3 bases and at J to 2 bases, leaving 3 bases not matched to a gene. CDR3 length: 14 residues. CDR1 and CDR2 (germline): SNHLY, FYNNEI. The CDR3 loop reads CASSDRTGTYEQYF. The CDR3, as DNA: TGTGCCAGCAGTGACAGGACAGGGACCTACGAGCAGTACTTC.

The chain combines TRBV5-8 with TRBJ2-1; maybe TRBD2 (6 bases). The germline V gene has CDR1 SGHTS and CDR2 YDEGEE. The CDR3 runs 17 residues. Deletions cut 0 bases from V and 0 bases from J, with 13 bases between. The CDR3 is CASSLARGTHSYNEQFF. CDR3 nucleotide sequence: TGTGCCAGCAGCTTGGCCCGAGGGACTCACTCCTACAATGAGCAGTTCTTC.